The 30 T cell receptor beta chains in this list originate from one sample, sequenced in a study of CXCR3-negative and CXCR3-positive naive CD8 T cells. Study conclusions and caveats: Compared with CXCR3-negative naive cells, CXCR3-positive naive cells showed more hydrophobic TRB CDR3s.

No antigen has been assigned to these receptors. cDNA libraries for TRB were generated by 5' RACE incorporating UMI labels. Each CDR3 protein gets one entry in TCRdb, which reprocessed the 5' RACE reads and gives no DNA. Reported are about 86,000 distinct CDR3 sequences; the ten largest clones contain approximately 0.82%. The sample was naive CXCR3+ CD8+ T cells from blood. Noted subset: CD45RO-CCR7+CD27+CD95- naive CD8+ T cells expressing CXCR3 (TNR3+). These receptors all come from a human donor in good health. Some clones in this sample may be carry-over from other donors' samples.

This chain joins TRBV29-1 and TRBJ2-7; TCRdb calls TRBD2, which cannot be checked without DNA. The CDR3 covers 13 residues. Germline V CDR1 and CDR2: SQVTM, ANQGSEA. This chain's CDR3 is CSVNSVNSYEQYF.

This chain links TRBV2 with TRBJ2-7; TCRdb picks TRBD1, but there is no DNA to check that call. The CDR3 is made up of 12 amino acids. The germline V gene encodes CDR1 SNHLY and CDR2 FYNNEI. The CDR3: CASSEAQGEQYF.

V and J are TRBV6-6 and TRBJ2-1. The CDR3 sequence is 13 residues long. CDR1 and CDR2 from the germline V gene are MNHNY and SVGAGI (reference sequence). The CDR3 sequence is CASSYSDYGEQFF.

The CDR3 reads CSALGSGNTGELFF. The chain carries TRBV29-1 and TRBJ2-2. Germline V gene sequence: CDR1 SQVTM, CDR2 ANQGSEA. CDR3 length equals 14 residues.

V is TRBV4-2 and J is TRBJ2-5; the TRBD1 assignment by TCRdb is unverifiable without DNA. CDR1 LGHNA and CDR2 YNFKEQ come from the germline V gene. The CDR3 spans 16 residues. CDR3 sequence reads: CASRKEAGYPGETQYF.

This chain connects TRBV12-2 to TRBJ2-2; TCRdb reports TRBD1, a call that lacks DNA to check it against. TRBV12-2 is an annotated pseudogene. The CDR3 runs 15 residues. The CDR3 protein is CASPTGTANTGELFF.

The chain carries TRBV28 and TRBJ1-4; TCRdb designates TRBD1, a call that cannot be tested without DNA. The CDR3 is 14 residues long. Germline CDR1 is MDHEN and CDR2 is SYDVKM. CDR3 protein: CASSTGTLNEKLFF.

The J gene is TRBJ2-1, the V gene TRBV5-5; TCRdb's assignment of TRBD2 cannot be checked, as there is no DNA. This CDR3 is 14 amino acids long. The germline V gene encodes CDR1 SGHKS and CDR2 YYEKEE (reference sequence). CDR3: CASSPFEVEGEQFF.

The chain carries TRBV28 and TRBJ1-5; TCRdb proposes TRBD1, but this gene call is untestable without DNA. CDR3 size: 15 residues. Germline loops: CDR1 MDHEN, CDR2 SYDVKM. CDR3 residues: CASGYRGLGNQPQHF. Supplemented by reference TRBV28 and TRBJ1-5, the full variable domain reads DVKVTQSSRYLVKRTGEKVFLECVQDMDHENMFWYRQDPGLGLRLIYFSYDVKMKEKGDIPEGYSVSREKKERFSLILESASTNQTSMYLCASGYRGLGNQPQHFGDGTRLSIL.

The chain couples TRBV25-1 to TRBJ2-1. CDR1 is MGHDK and CDR2 is SYGVNS in the germline V gene. This CDR3 is 11 amino acids long. This CDR3 reads CASSDHYEQFF.

The chain's CDR3 is CASSQGSYEQFF. The chain employs TRBV14 and TRBJ2-1. CDR3 length: 12 residues. Germline V CDR1 and CDR2: SGHDN, FVKESK.

The chain combines TRBV27 with TRBJ2-7. The CDR3 sequence is 13 residues long. From germline, CDR1 is MNHEY and CDR2 SMNVEV (reference sequence). CDR3 protein: CASSFTVSYEQYF.

The chain combines TRBV6-1 with TRBJ2-2. The CDR3 spans 15 residues. The germline V gene encodes CDR1 MNHNS and CDR2 SASEGT. CDR3 sequence reads: CATVMDGTNTGELFF.

The CDR3 sequence is CASSQDRDDEQYF. The V gene is TRBV4-2, the J gene TRBJ2-7; there is no DNA to check the TCRdb D call of TRBD1. CDR3 length: 13 amino acids. Germline V CDR1 and CDR2: LGHNA, YNFKEQ.

The chain uses TRBV20-1 and TRBJ2-6. The CDR3 sequence is 16 residues long. The V gene's germline CDR1 is DFQATT and CDR2 SNEGSKA (reference sequence). The CDR3 loop is CSARPDGSSGANVLTF.

V is TRBV29-1 and J is TRBJ2-2; TCRdb lists TRBD1, though no DNA is available to test this call. The CDR3 loop spans 15 amino acids. Germline V CDR1 and CDR2: SQVTM, ANQGSEA. The chain's CDR3 is CSVEDRGQESGELFF.

The chain uses TRBV12-3 or TRBV12-4 and TRBJ2-1; lacking DNA, the TRBD1 call made by TCRdb goes unchecked. The CDR3 extends over 12 amino acids. The CDR3: CASRTGSYEQFF.

The rearrangement joins TRBV13 to TRBJ2-7. Germline lookup yields CDR1 PRHDT and CDR2 FYEKMQ (reference sequence). The length of the CDR3 is 14 residues. CDR3 region: CASSSSDGSYEQYF.

The chain links TRBV7-9 to TRBJ1-4. The CDR3 runs to 15 residues. The germline V gene has CDR1 SEHNR and CDR2 FQNEAQ (reference sequence). The CDR3 spells CASSFLDREGEKLFF.

The gene calls are TRBV28 and TRBJ2-1. Germline V gives CDR1 MDHEN, CDR2 SYDVKM. The CDR3 spans 13 residues. CDR3 protein: CASSRWPGNEQFF. Together with reference TRBV28 and TRBJ2-1, the CDR3 gives the full variable domain: DVKVTQSSRYLVKRTGEKVFLECVQDMDHENMFWYRQDPGLGLRLIYFSYDVKMKEKGDIPEGYSVSREKKERFSLILESASTNQTSMYLCASSRWPGNEQFFGPGTRLTVL.

This chain joins TRBV6-5 and TRBJ2-2. The germline CDR1 and CDR2 sequences are MNHEY and SVGAGI. CDR3 size: 13 residues. CDR3 amino acids: CASSLQNTGELFF.

This rearrangement joins TRBV28 to TRBJ2-7; TCRdb lists TRBD2, though no DNA is available to test this call. Germline V gene lookup returns CDR1 MDHEN and CDR2 SYDVKM. The CDR3 covers 14 residues. The CDR3 sequence: CASSSDGTSVEQYF. Using reference TRBV28 and TRBJ2-7 for the parts outside the CDR3, the full variable domain is DVKVTQSSRYLVKRTGEKVFLECVQDMDHENMFWYRQDPGLGLRLIYFSYDVKMKEKGDIPEGYSVSREKKERFSLILESASTNQTSMYLCASSSDGTSVEQYFGPGTRLTVT.

The chain joins TRBV6-5 to TRBJ1-5. CDR3 length: 14 amino acids. Looked up from germline, CDR1 is MNHEY and CDR2 is SVGAGI. CDR3 amino acids: CASSYDPDYQPQHF.

The chain uses TRBV5-6 and TRBJ2-4; the TCRdb call, TRBD2, lacks DNA for checking. Per the germline V gene, CDR1 is SGHDT and CDR2 is YYEEEE. CDR3 length equals 16 residues. The CDR3 region is CASHPGSGRAKNIQYF.

CDR3: CASSSKGYEQYF. The chain uses TRBV6-2 or TRBV6-3 and TRBJ2-7. CDR1 and CDR2 from the germline V gene are MNHEY and SVGEGT. There are 12 residues in the CDR3.

The J gene is TRBJ2-2, the V gene TRBV28; the TCRdb D gene call, TRBD1, has no DNA to confirm it. Germline loops: CDR1 MDHEN, CDR2 SYDVKM. This CDR3 region has 15 residues. CDR3 sequence reads: CASSLRGAGTGEPFF. Using reference TRBV28 and TRBJ2-2 for the parts outside the CDR3, the full variable domain is DVKVTQSSRYLVKRTGEKVFLECVQDMDHENMFWYRQDPGLGLRLIYFSYDVKMKEKGDIPEGYSVSREKKERFSLILESASTNQTSMYLCASSLRGAGTGEPFFGEGSRLTVL.

This chain uses TRBV9 with TRBJ1-2; TCRdb's assignment of TRBD1 cannot be checked, as there is no DNA. The length of the CDR3 is 11 residues. Per germline, CDR1 SGDLS and CDR2 YYNGEE. The CDR3 reads CASSTGVGYTF. The whole variable domain, filled in from reference TRBV9 and TRBJ1-2, reads DSGVTQTPKHLITATGQRVTLRCSPRSGDLSVYWYQQSLDQGLQFLIQYYNGEERAKGNILERFSAQQFPDLHSELNLSSLELGDSALYFCASSTGVGYTFGSGTRLTVV.

The V gene is TRBV4-1, the J gene TRBJ1-1; TCRdb's D gene call, TRBD1, goes unchecked for lack of DNA. This CDR3 contains 12 residues. Germline V CDR1 and CDR2: MGHRA, YSYEKL. CDR3 residues: CASSQGRTEAFF.

V usage is TRBV6-5 and J usage is TRBJ2-3; TCRdb selects TRBD1, and the lack of DNA leaves this call unchecked. The CDR3 spans 16 residues. CDR1 is MNHEY, CDR2 SVGAGI, per germline. Here the CDR3 reads CASSPGGGGLGNTQYF.

The chain carries TRBV27 and TRBJ2-1; lacking DNA, the TRBD1 call made by TCRdb goes unchecked. The CDR3 sequence is 15 residues long. CDR1 MNHEY and CDR2 SMNVEV come from the germline V gene (reference sequence). The CDR3 region is CASSFAGPGMNEQFF.